This TCR beta chain was recovered during a study of graft-versus-host responses after intestinal transplantation. Study-level points and caveats: Early post-transplant HvG declines tracked with peak circulating GvH clone levels.

Clones were sequenced by immunoSEQ multiplex PCR, and TCRdb holds only the in-frame ones, with some missing. The sample includes 9,500 to 12,000 clones, 80% to 95% of them seen just once. Trimming removed 5 bases from V and 3 bases from J, with 17 bases in between. Germline V gene lookup returns CDR1 PRHDT and CDR2 FYEKMQ (reference sequence). The length of the CDR3 is 15 residues. Points on this clone: Its target is not known.

V is TRBV13 and J is TRBJ2-7; D is undetermined. The clonotype was recovered from a human patient who received an intestinal transplant, so some T cells may come from the graft donor. The starting material was PBMCs, obtained 65 to 70 days after transplant. Written as DNA, the CDR3 is TGTGCCAGCAGCCCCCAGCGCGGCGGAAGCTACGAGCAGTACTTC. Its protein product is CASSPQRGGSYEQYF.